This T cell receptor beta chain came from a study of blood T cell repertoires in COVID-19. In the study overall: Sites in the United States, Italy and Spain provided acute and convalescent COVID-19 samples. PBMCs, B-cell-depleted T cells, or T cells provided the cDNA or gDNA that made up the material.

The V gene's germline CDR1 is SGHTA and CDR2 FQGNSA. CDR3 length equals 14 residues. V lost 6 bases and J lost 0, with 11 bases in between. Per the study methods: Amplification of reference gene primers was used by the study to estimate nucleated cell counts. TCRdb's table, derived via immunoSEQ multiplex PCR, lists solely in-frame clones and lacks some. The DNA was the basis for D and trimming; V, J and clone size are from that table. There are about 42,000 clones in the sample; about 77% occur only once, and about 28% lies in the top ten. This clonotype was sampled from a man older than 75 with acute or convalescent COVID-19. The chain carries TRBV7-2 and TRBJ1-1; possibly TRBD1 for D (6 bases). The sequencing input was peripheral blood. The CDR3 loop reads CASRPGVVNTEAFF. In DNA form, the CDR3 reads TGTGCCAGCAGGCCAGGGGTGGTGAACACTGAAGCTTTCTTT.